These T cell receptor beta chains were read from a single sample in a study of blood T cell repertoires in COVID-19. Profiling relied on immunoSEQ multiplex PCR, and the TCRdb table lists in-frame clones only, not all of them. The sample yields hundreds of thousands of clones, 85% to 90% seen once. The sample taken for sequencing was peripheral blood. These receptors came from a middle-aged woman who had recovered from COVID-19. The CDR3 runs from the conserved cysteine through the conserved F or W.

length	V	J	CDR3
16	TRBV11-2	TRBJ1-2	CASSLGRNSYNYGYTF
13	TRBV24-1	TRBJ1-1	CATHRGRNTEAFF
15	TRBV6-6	TRBJ1-5	CASGDPQGTQQPQHF
15	TRBV4-3	TRBJ2-5	CASSQAGGPQETQYF
16	TRBV5-5	TRBJ1-3	CASSPAGDTWRNTIYF
15	TRBV5-1	TRBJ1-6	CASSLRTGTNSPLHF
16	TRBV3-1/TRBV3-2	TRBJ2-1	CASSQDSETRNNEQFF
14	TRBV27	TRBJ2-1	CASSWVAGHVEQFF
16	TRBV7-6	TRBJ1-5	CASSLVSGVSNQPQHF
14	TRBV29-1	TRBJ2-1	CSATGGGTYNEQFF
14	TRBV6-2/TRBV6-3	TRBJ2-5	CASSYRGAQETQYF
15	TRBV21-1	TRBJ2-7	CASSKHRRSSYEQYF
15	TRBV19	TRBJ2-7	CASSIGPRGPYEQYF
15	TRBV4-1	TRBJ1-6	CASSLQGQANSPLHF
15	TRBV5-4	TRBJ2-7	CASSEDRGVYYEQYF
14	TRBV2	TRBJ2-2	CASLRDINTGELFF
17	TRBV18	TRBJ2-3	CASSRHSGGTSTDTQYF
16	TRBV20-1	TRBJ2-5	CSASPPQAGVGETQYF
15	TRBV6-5	TRBJ2-7	CASSYHGGENYEQYF
15	TRBV6-6	TRBJ1-5	CASRQEGAGHQPQHF
12	TRBV19	TRBJ1-2	CASNAGEGLDTF
14	TRBV11-3	TRBJ2-5	CASSEGTAQETQYF
16	TRBV9	TRBJ1-2	CASSARTGEVSYGYTF
13	TRBV6-5	TRBJ1-2	CASTPRTGHGYTF
16	TRBV4-3	TRBJ2-1	CASSQEAAGGYNEQFF
13	TRBV9	TRBJ2-1	CASSVVGRGEQFF